Included here is one T cell receptor (beta chain) sequence, with context. This entry comes from a study of blood T cell repertoires in COVID-19. Across the whole study: Researchers got acute and convalescent COVID-19 samples from the United States, Italy and Spain.

Measured with immunoSEQ multiplex PCR; TCRdb has only the in-frame clones, and not every one. Of approximately 150,000 clones listed, approximately 75% are singletons. The germline V and J ends were trimmed by 0 bases and 8 bases, with 7 bases remaining between them. Germline V lookup: CDR1 SEHNR, CDR2 FQNEAQ (reference sequence). CDR3 length: 12 amino acids. This TCR derives from a human donor in a cohort sampled during active COVID-19. This chain links TRBV7-9 with TRBJ1-1, with a weak D call TRBD1 (6 bases). The sequenced sample consisted of peripheral blood. The CDR3 DNA reads TGTGCCAGCAGCTTAGCTACAGGGGAAGCTTTCTTT. Its translation: CASSLATGEAFF. Looking up the rest from reference TRBV7-9 and TRBJ1-1 gives the full variable domain: DTGVSQNPRHKITKRGQNVTFRCDPISEHNRLYWYRQTLGQGPEFLTYFQNEAQLEKSRLLSDRFSAERPKGSFSTLEIQRTEQGDSAMYLCASSLATGEAFFGQGTRLTVV.